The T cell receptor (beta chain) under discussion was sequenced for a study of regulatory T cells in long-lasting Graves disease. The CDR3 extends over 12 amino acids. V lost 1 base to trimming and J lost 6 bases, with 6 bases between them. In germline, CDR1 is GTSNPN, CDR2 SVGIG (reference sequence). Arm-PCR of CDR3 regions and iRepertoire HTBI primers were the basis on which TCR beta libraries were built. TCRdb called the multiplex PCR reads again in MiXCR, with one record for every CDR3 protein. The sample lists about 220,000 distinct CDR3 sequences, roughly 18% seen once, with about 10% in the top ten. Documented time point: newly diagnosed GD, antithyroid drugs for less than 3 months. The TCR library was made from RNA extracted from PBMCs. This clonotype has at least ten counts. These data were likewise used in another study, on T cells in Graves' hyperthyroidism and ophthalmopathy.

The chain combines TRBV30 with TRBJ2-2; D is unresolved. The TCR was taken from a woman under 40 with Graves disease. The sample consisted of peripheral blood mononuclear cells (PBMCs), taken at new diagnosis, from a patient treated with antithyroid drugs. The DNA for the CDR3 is TGTGCCTGGAGTGCTCAATCCGGGGAGCTGTTTTTT. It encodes CAWSAQSGELFF.